The clone carrying this T cell receptor beta chain appeared a single time. How the authors handled the data: Nucleated cell number was recorded as an estimate derived from reference gene primer amplification. TCRdb's table, derived via immunoSEQ multiplex PCR, lists solely in-frame clones and lacks some. Clone size and the V and J calls come from that table; the DNA yielded D and trimming. The sample yields more than 250,000 clones, 75% to 85% seen once. This sample was taken from a study of blood T cell repertoires in COVID-19. Across the whole study: The United States, Italy and Spain provided the acute and convalescent COVID-19 samples.

Germline loops: CDR1 MGHDK, CDR2 SYGVNS. Germline trimming cut 4 bases from V and 9 bases from J; bases unmatched to any gene: 13. The CDR3 loop spans 16 amino acids. Sequenced sample: peripheral blood. This chain links TRBV25-1 with TRBJ2-1, with TRBD2 identical over 9 bases. The receptor's source is a man aged 50 to 60 with active or convalescent COVID-19. Here the CDR3 reads CASSGFRAGGHGEQFF. The CDR3 region has the DNA TGTGCCAGCAGTGGGTTTCGCGCGGGAGGGCATGGTGAGCAGTTCTTC.